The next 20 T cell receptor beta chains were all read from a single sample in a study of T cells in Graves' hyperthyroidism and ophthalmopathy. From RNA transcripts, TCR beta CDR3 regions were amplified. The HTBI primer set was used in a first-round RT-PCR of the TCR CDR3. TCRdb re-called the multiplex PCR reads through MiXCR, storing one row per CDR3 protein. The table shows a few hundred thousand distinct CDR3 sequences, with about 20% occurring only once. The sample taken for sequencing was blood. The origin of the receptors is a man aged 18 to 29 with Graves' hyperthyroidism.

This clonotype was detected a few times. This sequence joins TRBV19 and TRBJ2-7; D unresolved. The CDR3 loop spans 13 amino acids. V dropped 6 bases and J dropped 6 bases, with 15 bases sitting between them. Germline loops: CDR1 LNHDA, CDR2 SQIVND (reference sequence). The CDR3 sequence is CASSSKRHAEQYF. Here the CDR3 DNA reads TGTGCCAGTAGCTCAAAGAGGCACGCCGAGCAGTACTTC.

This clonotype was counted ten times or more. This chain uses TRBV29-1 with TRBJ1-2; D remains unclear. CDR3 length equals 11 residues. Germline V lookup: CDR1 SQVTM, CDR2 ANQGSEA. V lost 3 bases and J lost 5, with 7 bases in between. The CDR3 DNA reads TGCAGCGTTGACTGGGGATATGGCTACACCTTC. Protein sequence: CSVDWGYGYTF.

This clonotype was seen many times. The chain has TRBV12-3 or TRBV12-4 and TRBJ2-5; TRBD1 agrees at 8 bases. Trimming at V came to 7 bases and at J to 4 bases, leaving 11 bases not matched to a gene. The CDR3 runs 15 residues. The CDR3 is CASNLAGGRGETQYF. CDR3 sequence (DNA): TGTGCCAGCAACCTAGCAGGGGGCAGGGGAGAGACCCAGTACTTC.

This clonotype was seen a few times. This CDR3 reads CASSPGTILGQPQHF. The CDR3 DNA is TGTGCCAGCAGTCCCGGGACAATTCTGGGGCAGCCCCAGCATTTT. V is TRBV7-8 and J is TRBJ1-5, with D possibly TRBD1 on 6 matching bases. Germline values: CDR1 SGHVS, CDR2 FQNEAQ. V lost 6 bases and J lost 7, with 19 bases in between. The CDR3 totals 15 residues.

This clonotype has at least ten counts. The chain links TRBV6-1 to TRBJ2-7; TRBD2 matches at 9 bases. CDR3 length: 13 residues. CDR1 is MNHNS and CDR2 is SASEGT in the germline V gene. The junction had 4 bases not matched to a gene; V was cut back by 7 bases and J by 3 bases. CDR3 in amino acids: CASTGTSLYEQYF. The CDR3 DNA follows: TGTGCCAGCACGGGGACTAGCCTCTACGAGCAGTACTTC.

CDR3 nucleotide sequence: TGTGCCAGCAGTGAACACCGGAGGGATTCACCCCTCCACTTT. Its protein is CASSEHRRDSPLHF. The chain employs TRBV6-1 and TRBJ1-6; D unresolved. V was pared by 2 bases and J by 8 bases, with 10 bases between. Germline V gene sequence: CDR1 MNHNS, CDR2 SASEGT. This CDR3 region has 14 residues.

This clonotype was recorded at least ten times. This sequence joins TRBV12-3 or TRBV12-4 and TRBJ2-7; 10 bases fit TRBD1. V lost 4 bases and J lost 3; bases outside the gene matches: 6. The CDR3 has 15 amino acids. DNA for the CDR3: TGTGCCAGCAGTTCCCCCGGGACAGGGGACTACGAGCAGTACTTC. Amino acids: CASSSPGTGDYEQYF.

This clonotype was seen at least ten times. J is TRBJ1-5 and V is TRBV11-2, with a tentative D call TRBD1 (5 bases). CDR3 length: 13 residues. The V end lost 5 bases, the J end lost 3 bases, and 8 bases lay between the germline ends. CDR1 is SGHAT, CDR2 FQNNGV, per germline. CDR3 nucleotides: TGTGCCAGCAGCACGGGACTCAATCAGCCCCAGCATTTT. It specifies CASSTGLNQPQHF.

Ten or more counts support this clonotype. CDR3 coding DNA: TGTGCCAGCAGCTTAGTCGGGCGGACACAAGAGACCCAGTACTTC. Its translation: CASSLVGRTQETQYF. V gene TRBV11-3 combines with J gene TRBJ2-5; a possible D gene is TRBD1 (5 bases). This CDR3 spans 15 amino acids. Germline CDR1 and CDR2: SGHNT and YENEEA. The V end lost 1 base, the J end lost 2 bases, and 11 bases lay between the germline ends. Full variable domain (remainder filled in from reference TRBV11-3 and TRBJ2-5): EAGVVQSPRYKIIEKKQPVAFWCNPISGHNTLYWYLQNLGQGPELLIRYENEEAVDDSQLPKDRFSAERLKGVDSTLKIQPAELGDSAVYLCASSLVGRTQETQYFGPGTRLLVL.

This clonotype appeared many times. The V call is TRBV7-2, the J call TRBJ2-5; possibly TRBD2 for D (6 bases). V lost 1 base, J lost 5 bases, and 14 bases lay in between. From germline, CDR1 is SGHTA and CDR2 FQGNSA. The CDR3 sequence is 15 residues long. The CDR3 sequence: CASSLETGVLETQYF. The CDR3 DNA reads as TGTGCCAGCAGCTTAGAAACGGGGGTCCTTGAGACCCAGTACTTC.

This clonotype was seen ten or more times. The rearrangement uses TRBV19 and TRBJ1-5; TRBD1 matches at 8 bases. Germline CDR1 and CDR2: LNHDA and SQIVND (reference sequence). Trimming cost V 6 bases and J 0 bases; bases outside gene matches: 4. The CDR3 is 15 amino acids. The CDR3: CASSTGGNSNQPQHF. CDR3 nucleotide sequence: TGTGCCAGTAGCACAGGGGGGAATAGCAATCAGCCCCAGCATTTT.

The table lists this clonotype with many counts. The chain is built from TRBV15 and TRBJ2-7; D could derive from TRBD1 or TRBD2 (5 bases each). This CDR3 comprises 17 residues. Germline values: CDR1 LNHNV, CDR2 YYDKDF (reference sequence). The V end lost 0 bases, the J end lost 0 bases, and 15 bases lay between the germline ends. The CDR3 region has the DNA TGTGCCACCAGCAGAGATTTGGGGGTCGGAGGCTCCTACGAGCAGTACTTC. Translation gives CATSRDLGVGGSYEQYF.

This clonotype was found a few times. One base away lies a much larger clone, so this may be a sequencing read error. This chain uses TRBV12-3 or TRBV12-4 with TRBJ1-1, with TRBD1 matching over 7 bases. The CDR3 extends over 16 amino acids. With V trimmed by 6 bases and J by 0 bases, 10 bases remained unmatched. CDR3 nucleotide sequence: TGTGCCAGCAGCTCATCGGGACAGTTCATGAACACTGAAGCTTTCTTT. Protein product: CASSSSGQFMNTEAFF.

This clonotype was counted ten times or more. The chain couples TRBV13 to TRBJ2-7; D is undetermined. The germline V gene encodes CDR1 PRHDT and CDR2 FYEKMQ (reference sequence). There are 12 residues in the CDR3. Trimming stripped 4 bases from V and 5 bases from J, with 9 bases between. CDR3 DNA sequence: TGTGCCAGCAGCTCCCCGAGGAACGAGCAGTACTTC. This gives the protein CASSSPRNEQYF. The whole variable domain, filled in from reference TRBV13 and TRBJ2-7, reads AAGVIQSPRHLIKEKRETATLKCYPIPRHDTVYWYQQGPGQDPQFLISFYEKMQSDKGSIPDRFSAQQFSDYHSELNMSSLELGDSALYFCASSSPRNEQYFGPGTRLTVT.

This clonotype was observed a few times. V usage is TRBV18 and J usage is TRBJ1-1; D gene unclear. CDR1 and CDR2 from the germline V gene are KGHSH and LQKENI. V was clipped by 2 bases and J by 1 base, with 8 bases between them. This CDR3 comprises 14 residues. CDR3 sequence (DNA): TGTGCCAGCTCACCAGTCGAAGGGAACACTGAAGCTTTCTTT. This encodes CASSPVEGNTEAFF.

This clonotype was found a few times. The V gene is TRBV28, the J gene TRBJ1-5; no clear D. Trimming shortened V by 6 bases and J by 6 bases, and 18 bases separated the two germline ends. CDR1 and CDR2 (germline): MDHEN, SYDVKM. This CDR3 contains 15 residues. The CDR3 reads CASRPDKGASQPQHF. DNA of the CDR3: TGTGCCAGCAGACCCGACAAAGGTGCTTCTCAGCCCCAGCATTTT.

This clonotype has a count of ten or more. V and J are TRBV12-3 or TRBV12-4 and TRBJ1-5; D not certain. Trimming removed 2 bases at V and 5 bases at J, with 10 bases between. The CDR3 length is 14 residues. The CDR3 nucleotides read TGTGCCAGCAGTTTACTTTCGGCGGATCAGCCCCAGCATTTT. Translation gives CASSLLSADQPQHF.

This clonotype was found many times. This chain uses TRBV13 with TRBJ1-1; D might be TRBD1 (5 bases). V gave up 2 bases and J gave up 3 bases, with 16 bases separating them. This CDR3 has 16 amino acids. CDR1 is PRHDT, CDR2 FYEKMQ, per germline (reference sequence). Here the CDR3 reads CASSLLPGSPDTEAFF. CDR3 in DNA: TGTGCCAGCAGCTTATTGCCAGGGAGCCCTGACACTGAAGCTTTCTTT.

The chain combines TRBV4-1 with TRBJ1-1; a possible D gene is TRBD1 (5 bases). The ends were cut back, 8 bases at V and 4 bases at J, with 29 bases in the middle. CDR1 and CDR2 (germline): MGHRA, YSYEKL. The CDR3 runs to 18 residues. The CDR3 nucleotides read TGCGCCAGCTCTAGGGAGGGGCGCGGGGTCTCGATGGGCACTGAAGCTTTCTTT. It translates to CASSREGRGVSMGTEAFF.

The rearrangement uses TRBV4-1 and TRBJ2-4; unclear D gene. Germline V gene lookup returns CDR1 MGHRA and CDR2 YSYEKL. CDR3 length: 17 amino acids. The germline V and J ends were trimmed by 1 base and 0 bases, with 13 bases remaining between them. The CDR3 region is CASSQVSVPIAKNIQYF. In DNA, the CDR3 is TGCGCCAGCAGCCAAGTATCGGTCCCCATAGCCAAAAACATTCAGTACTTC.